The rows below give T cell receptor beta chains drawn from one sample of a study of Graves' ophthalmopathy and Graves' hyperthyroidism. Using its own MiXCR run on the multiplex PCR reads, TCRdb lists one record per CDR3 protein. Of 340,000 or so distinct CDR3 sequences listed, about 17% are singletons. Sequenced input: peripheral blood. These receptors originate from an adult man with Graves' ophthalmopathy. Each CDR3 is given with its conserved first and last residue. The D gene is left open where the match is weak. Expanded clones get a size class; other rows say once, few or many, or leave the size out.

D: TRBD1; size: many; V: TRBV4-3; J: TRBJ1-2; CDR3: CASSSGTGPYGYTF; DNA: TGCGCCAGCAGCTCCGGGACAGGGCCCTATGGCTACACCTTC
D: TRBD2; size: -; V: TRBV11-2; J: TRBJ2-5; CDR3: CASSLDLREGPQETQYF; DNA: TGTGCCAGCAGCTTAGACCTGCGGGAGGGCCCCCAAGAGACCCAGTACTTC
D: -; size: once; V: TRBV7-2; J: TRBJ1-2; CDR3: CASSLSWPGNGYTF; DNA: TGTGCCAGCAGCCTATCCTGGCCCGGGAATGGCTACACCTTC
D: -; size: -; V: TRBV12-3/TRBV12-4; J: TRBJ2-2; CDR3: CASSLMNTGELFF; DNA: TGTGCCAGCAGTCTTATGAACACCGGGGAGCTGTTTTTT
D: TRBD1; size: -; V: TRBV27; J: TRBJ1-6; CDR3: CASSGGQGLGSPLHF; DNA: TGTGCCAGCAGTGGTGGACAGGGGTTGGGCTCACCCCTCCACTTT
D: -; size: many; V: TRBV20-1; J: TRBJ1-1; CDR3: CSASSGMNTEAFF; DNA: TGCAGTGCTAGTTCGGGGATGAACACTGAAGCTTTCTTT
D: -; size: many; V: TRBV7-6; J: TRBJ2-7; CDR3: CASSSGFGYEQYF; DNA: TGTGCCAGCAGCTCAGGGTTTGGGTACGAGCAGTACTTC
D: -; size: many; V: TRBV30; J: TRBJ1-2; CDR3: CAWSTGAPYGYTF; DNA: TGTGCCTGGAGTACCGGGGCTCCATATGGCTACACCTTC
D: TRBD2; size: -; V: TRBV6-2/TRBV6-3; J: TRBJ2-5; CDR3: CASSYVGLAVETQYF; DNA: TGTGCCAGCAGTTACGTCGGCCTAGCGGTGGAGACCCAGTACTTC
D: TRBD1; size: many; V: TRBV4-1; J: TRBJ2-7; CDR3: CASSQPTGDYEQYF; DNA: TGCGCCAGCAGCCAACCCACAGGGGACTACGAGCAGTACTTC
D: -; size: many; V: TRBV4-1; J: TRBJ2-5; CDR3: CASSQVGLAEGDQETQYF; DNA: TGCGCCAGCAGCCAAGTTGGGCTAGCGGAGGGGGACCAAGAGACCCAGTACTTC
D: -; size: many; V: TRBV7-9; J: TRBJ2-7; CDR3: CASSFWAAGSEQYF; DNA: TGTGCCAGCAGCTTCTGGGCGGCGGGGTCCGAGCAGTACTTC
D: -; size: few; V: TRBV5-1; J: TRBJ1-5; CDR3: CASSPMRGDQPQHF; DNA: TGCGCCAGCAGCCCGATGAGGGGGGATCAGCCCCAGCATTTT
D: TRBD1; size: many; V: TRBV2; J: TRBJ2-2; CDR3: CASRAGQGGTGELFF; DNA: TGTGCCAGCAGAGCGGGACAGGGAGGCACCGGGGAGCTGTTTTTT
D: -; size: -; V: TRBV9; J: TRBJ1-2; CDR3: CASSVTLEPGPLNYGYTF; DNA: TGTGCCAGCAGCGTAACCCTGGAGCCCGGACCGTTAAACTATGGCTACACCTTC
D: TRBD1; size: many; V: TRBV6-4; J: TRBJ1-5; CDR3: CASRNELTGTGGPARNQPQHF; DNA: TGTGCCAGCAGAAACGAATTGACCGGGACAGGGGGCCCAGCGCGCAATCAGCCCCAGCATTTT
D: -; size: many; V: TRBV2; J: TRBJ1-5; CDR3: CASLPDSSNQPQHF; DNA: TGTGCCAGCCTGCCTGACAGTAGCAATCAGCCCCAGCATTTT
D: TRBD1; size: -; V: TRBV6-1; J: TRBJ2-7; CDR3: CASKKGQGAYEQYF; DNA: TGTGCCAGCAAGAAAGGACAGGGGGCTTACGAGCAGTACTTC
D: -; size: -; V: TRBV6-5; J: TRBJ1-1; CDR3: CASSYSEGRTEAFF; DNA: TGTGCCAGCAGTTACTCGGAGGGCCGGACTGAAGCTTTCTTT
D: TRBD1; size: many; V: TRBV28; J: TRBJ2-5; CDR3: CATDKTDRALMMETQYF; DNA: TGTGCCACCGACAAAACCGACAGGGCCTTGATGATGGAGACCCAGTACTTC
D: TRBD1; size: many; V: TRBV6-2/TRBV6-3; J: TRBJ2-7; CDR3: CASTEPGQGDSYEQYF; DNA: TGTGCCAGCACCGAACCCGGACAGGGGGATTCCTACGAGCAGTACTTC
D: -; size: many; V: TRBV25-1; J: TRBJ2-5; CDR3: CASSELQTAEETQYF; DNA: TGTGCCAGCAGTGAATTACAGACCGCCGAGGAGACCCAGTACTTC
D: -; size: many; V: TRBV6-1; J: TRBJ2-6; CDR3: CASRGPEGSGANVLTF; DNA: TGTGCCAGCAGGGGACCCGAAGGGTCTGGGGCCAACGTCCTGACTTTC
D: TRBD1; size: many; V: TRBV20-1; J: TRBJ2-2; CDR3: CSARDPRTGTNGELFF; DNA: TGCAGTGCTAGAGATCCGAGGACAGGAACAAACGGGGAGCTGTTTTTT
D: -; size: many; V: TRBV19; J: TRBJ1-1; CDR3: CASSIPQGRSTEAFF; DNA: TGTGCCAGTAGTATTCCGCAGGGAAGGAGCACTGAAGCTTTCTTT
D: -; size: many; V: TRBV7-2; J: TRBJ2-2; CDR3: CASRRGSSAGELFF; DNA: TGTGCCAGCAGGAGAGGGAGCTCGGCCGGGGAGCTGTTTTTT
D: TRBD1; size: many; V: TRBV6-1; J: TRBJ2-7; CDR3: CASSPDRVGSYEQYF; DNA: TGTGCCAGCAGTCCTGACAGGGTCGGTTCCTACGAGCAGTACTTC
D: TRBD1; size: -; V: TRBV9; J: TRBJ1-2; CDR3: CASSAGQGAVGYTF; DNA: TGTGCCAGCAGCGCGGGACAGGGGGCCGTTGGCTACACCTTC
D: TRBD2; size: many; V: TRBV20-1; J: TRBJ2-7; CDR3: CSANPEGSGKYEQYF; DNA: TGCAGTGCTAACCCCGAGGGTAGCGGGAAGTACGAGCAGTACTTC
D: TRBD2; size: many; V: TRBV6-2/TRBV6-3; J: TRBJ2-5; CDR3: CASRTQRLAGGPQETQYF; DNA: TGTGCCAGCAGGACCCAGAGACTAGCGGGGGGGCCCCAAGAGACCCAGTACTTC
D: -; size: many; V: TRBV6-5; J: TRBJ1-2; CDR3: CASRGPTLYGYTF; DNA: TGTGCCAGCAGAGGACCGACACTTTATGGCTACACCTTC
D: TRBD1; size: many; V: TRBV18; J: TRBJ1-3; CDR3: CASSPDRVVGNTIYF; DNA: TGTGCCAGCTCACCGGACAGGGTGGTTGGAAACACCATATATTTT
D: -; size: many; V: TRBV12-3/TRBV12-4; J: TRBJ2-4; CDR3: CASSAGIAKNIQYF; DNA: TGTGCCAGCAGTGCAGGAATAGCCAAAAACATTCAGTACTTC
D: -; size: once; V: TRBV6-1; J: TRBJ2-2; CDR3: CASKVGTYTGELFF; DNA: TGTGCCAGCAAAGTGGGGACCTACACCGGGGAGCTGTTTTTT
D: -; size: many; V: TRBV18; J: TRBJ2-5; CDR3: CASSPRGTGTETQYF; DNA: TGTGCCAGCTCACCACGGGGAACGGGGACGGAGACCCAGTACTTC
D: TRBD1; size: many; V: TRBV24-1; J: TRBJ2-5; CDR3: CATNRGLETQYF; DNA: TGTGCCACCAACAGGGGGCTAGAGACCCAGTACTTC
D: TRBD1; size: many; V: TRBV27; J: TRBJ2-5; CDR3: CASSRRTGVGQETQYF; DNA: TGTGCCAGCAGCCGTAGGACAGGGGTAGGGCAAGAGACCCAGTACTTC
D: TRBD2; size: many; V: TRBV6-5; J: TRBJ2-2; CDR3: CASSLERGTGELFF; DNA: TGTGCCAGCAGTTTGGAGCGGGGTACCGGGGAGCTGTTTTTT
D: TRBD1; size: -; V: TRBV2; J: TRBJ1-2; CDR3: CAFRVGTEYGYTF; DNA: TGTGCCTTCAGGGTGGGGACAGAGTATGGCTACACCTTC
D: -; size: many; V: TRBV29-1; J: TRBJ1-1; CDR3: CSVEVGYTEAFF; DNA: TGCAGCGTTGAAGTGGGTTACACTGAAGCTTTCTTT
D: -; size: many; V: TRBV6-2/TRBV6-3; J: TRBJ1-1; CDR3: CASSWGTRSAEAFF; DNA: TGTGCCAGCAGTTGGGGGACTCGGAGCGCTGAAGCTTTCTTT
D: -; size: many; V: TRBV7-9; J: TRBJ1-2; CDR3: CASSLAELGHDGYTF; DNA: TGTGCCAGCAGCTTAGCAGAGCTAGGTCATGATGGCTACACCTTC
D: -; size: many; V: TRBV3-1; J: TRBJ1-6; CDR3: CASSQDGPGANSPLHF; DNA: TGTGCCAGCAGCCAAGACGGTCCAGGGGCGAATTCACCCCTCCACTTT
D: -; size: many; V: TRBV14; J: TRBJ1-1; CDR3: CASSQLRGAGNTEAFF; DNA: TGTGCCAGCAGCCAACTCAGAGGGGCCGGGAACACTGAAGCTTTCTTT
D: TRBD2; size: -; V: TRBV20-1; J: TRBJ2-7; CDR3: CSAGLAGVQYF; DNA: TGCAGTGCGGGGCTAGCGGGAGTGCAGTACTTC
D: -; size: -; V: TRBV12-3/TRBV12-4; J: TRBJ1-1; CDR3: CASTRQMNTEAFF; DNA: TGTGCCAGCACCAGGCAGATGAACACTGAAGCTTTCTTT
D: -; size: -; V: TRBV19; J: TRBJ1-2; CDR3: CASTPSRYNYGYTF; DNA: TGTGCCAGTACCCCGTCCAGGTATAACTATGGCTACACCTTC